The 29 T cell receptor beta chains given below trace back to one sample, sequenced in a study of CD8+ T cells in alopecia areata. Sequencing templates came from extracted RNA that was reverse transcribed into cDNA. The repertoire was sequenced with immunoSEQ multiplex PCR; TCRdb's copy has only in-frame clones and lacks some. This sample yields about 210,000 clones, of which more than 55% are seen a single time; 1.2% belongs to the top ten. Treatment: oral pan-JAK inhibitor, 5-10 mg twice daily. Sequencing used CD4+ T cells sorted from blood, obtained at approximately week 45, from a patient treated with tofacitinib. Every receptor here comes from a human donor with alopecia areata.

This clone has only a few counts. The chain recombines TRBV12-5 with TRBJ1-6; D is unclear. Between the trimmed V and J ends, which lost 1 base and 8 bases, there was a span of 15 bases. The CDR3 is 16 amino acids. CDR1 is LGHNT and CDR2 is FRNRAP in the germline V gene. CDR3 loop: CASGLARTANDSPLHF. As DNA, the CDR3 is TGTGCTAGTGGTTTGGCTAGAACAGCTAACGATTCACCCCTCCACTTT.

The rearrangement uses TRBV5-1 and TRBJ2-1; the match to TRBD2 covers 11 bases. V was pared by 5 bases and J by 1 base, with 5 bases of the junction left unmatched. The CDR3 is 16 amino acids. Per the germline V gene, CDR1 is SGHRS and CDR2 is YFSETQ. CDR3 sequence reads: CASSSPSGGSYNEQFF. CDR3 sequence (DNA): TGCGCCAGCAGTTCCCCTAGCGGGGGGTCCTACAATGAGCAGTTCTTC.

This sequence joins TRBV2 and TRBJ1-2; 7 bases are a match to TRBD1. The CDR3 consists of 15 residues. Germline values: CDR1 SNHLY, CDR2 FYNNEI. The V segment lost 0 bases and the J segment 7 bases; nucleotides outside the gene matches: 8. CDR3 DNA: TGTGCCAGCAGTGAAGCGCAACAGGGGCGCCTTGGCTACACCTTC. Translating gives CASSEAQQGRLGYTF.

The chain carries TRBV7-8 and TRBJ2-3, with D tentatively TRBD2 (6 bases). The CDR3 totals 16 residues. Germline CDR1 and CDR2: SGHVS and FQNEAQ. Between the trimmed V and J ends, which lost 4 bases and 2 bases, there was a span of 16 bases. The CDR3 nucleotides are TGTGCCAGCAGCTCCCTGACTAGTACGTACACAGATACGCAGTATTTT. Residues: CASSSLTSTYTDTQYF. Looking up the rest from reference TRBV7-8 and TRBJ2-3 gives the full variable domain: GAGVSQSPRYKVAKRGQDVALRCDPISGHVSLFWYQQALGQGPEFLTYFQNEAQLDKSGLPSDRFFAERPEGSVSTLKIQRTQQEDSAVYLCASSSLTSTYTDTQYFGPGTRLTVL.

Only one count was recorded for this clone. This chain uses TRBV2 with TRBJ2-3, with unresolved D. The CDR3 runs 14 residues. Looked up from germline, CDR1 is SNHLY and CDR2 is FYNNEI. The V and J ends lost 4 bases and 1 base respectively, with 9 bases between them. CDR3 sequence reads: CASSGPRGTDTQYF. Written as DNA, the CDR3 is TGTGCCAGCAGTGGGCCCCGGGGCACAGATACGCAGTATTTT. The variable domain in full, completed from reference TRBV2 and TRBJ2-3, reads EPEVTQTPSHQVTQMGQEVILRCVPISNHLYFYWYRQILGQKVEFLVSFYNNEISEKSEIFDDQFSVERPDGSNFTLKIRSTKLEDSAMYFCASSGPRGTDTQYFGPGTRLTVL.

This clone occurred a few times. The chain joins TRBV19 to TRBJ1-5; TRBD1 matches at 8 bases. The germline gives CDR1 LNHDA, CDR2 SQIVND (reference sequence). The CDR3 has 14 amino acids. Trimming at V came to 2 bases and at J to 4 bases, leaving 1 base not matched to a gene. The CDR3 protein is CASSIRDRNQPQHF. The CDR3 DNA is TGTGCCAGTAGTATAAGGGACAGGAATCAGCCCCAGCATTTT.

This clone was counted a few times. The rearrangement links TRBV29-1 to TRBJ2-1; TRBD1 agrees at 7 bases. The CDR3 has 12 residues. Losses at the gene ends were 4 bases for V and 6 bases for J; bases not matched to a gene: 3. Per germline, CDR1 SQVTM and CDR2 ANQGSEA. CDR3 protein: CSVGNRGNEQFF. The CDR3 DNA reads TGCAGCGTTGGAAACAGGGGCAATGAGCAGTTCTTC.

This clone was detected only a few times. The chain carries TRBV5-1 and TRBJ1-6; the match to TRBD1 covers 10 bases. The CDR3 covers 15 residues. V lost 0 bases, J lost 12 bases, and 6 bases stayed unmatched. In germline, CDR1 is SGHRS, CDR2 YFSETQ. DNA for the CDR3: TGCGCCAGCAGCTTGGATGGGACAGGGGACCTACCCCTCCACTTT. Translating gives CASSLDGTGDLPLHF.

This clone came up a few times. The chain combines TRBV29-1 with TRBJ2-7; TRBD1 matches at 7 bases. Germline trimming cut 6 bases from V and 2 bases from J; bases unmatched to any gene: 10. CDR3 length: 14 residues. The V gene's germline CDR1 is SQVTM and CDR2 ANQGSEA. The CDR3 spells CSVRIDRAPYEQYF. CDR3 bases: TGCAGCGTCAGGATAGACAGGGCGCCCTACGAGCAGTACTTC.

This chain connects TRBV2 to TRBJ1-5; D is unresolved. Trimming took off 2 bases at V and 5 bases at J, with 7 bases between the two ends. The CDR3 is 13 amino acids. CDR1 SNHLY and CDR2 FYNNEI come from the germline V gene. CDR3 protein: CASSEMTDQPQHF. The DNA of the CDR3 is TGTGCCAGCAGTGAAATGACCGATCAGCCCCAGCATTTT.

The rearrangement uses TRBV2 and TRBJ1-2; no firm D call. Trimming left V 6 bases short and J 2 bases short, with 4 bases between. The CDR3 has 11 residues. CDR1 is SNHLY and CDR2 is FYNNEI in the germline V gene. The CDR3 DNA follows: TGTGCCAGCAGAGGGAACTATGGCTACACCTTC. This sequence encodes CASRGNYGYTF.

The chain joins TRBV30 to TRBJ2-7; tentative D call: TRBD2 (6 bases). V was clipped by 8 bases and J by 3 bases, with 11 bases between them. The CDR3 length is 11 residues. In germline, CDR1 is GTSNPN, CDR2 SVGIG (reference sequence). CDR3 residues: CAGAGGYEQYF. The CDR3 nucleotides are TGTGCCGGAGCCGGGGGCTACGAGCAGTACTTC.

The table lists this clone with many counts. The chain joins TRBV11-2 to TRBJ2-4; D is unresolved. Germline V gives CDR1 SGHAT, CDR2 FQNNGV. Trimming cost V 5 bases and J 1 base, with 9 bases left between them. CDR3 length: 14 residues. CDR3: CASSLSGAKNIQYF. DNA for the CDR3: TGTGCCAGCAGCCTCAGTGGGGCCAAAAACATTCAGTACTTC.

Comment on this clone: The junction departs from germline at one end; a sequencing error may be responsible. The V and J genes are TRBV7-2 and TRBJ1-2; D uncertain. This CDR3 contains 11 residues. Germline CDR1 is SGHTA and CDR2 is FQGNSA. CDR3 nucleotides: TGTGCCAGCAGCCCCCGAGGCACCGGATACTTC. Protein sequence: CASSPRGTGYF.

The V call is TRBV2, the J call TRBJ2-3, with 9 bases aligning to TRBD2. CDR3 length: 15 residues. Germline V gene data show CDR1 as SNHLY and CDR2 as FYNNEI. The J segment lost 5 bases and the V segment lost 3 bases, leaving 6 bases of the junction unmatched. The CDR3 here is CASSEFATSGDTQYF. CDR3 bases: TGTGCCAGCAGTGAGTTCGCGACTAGCGGAGATACGCAGTATTTT.

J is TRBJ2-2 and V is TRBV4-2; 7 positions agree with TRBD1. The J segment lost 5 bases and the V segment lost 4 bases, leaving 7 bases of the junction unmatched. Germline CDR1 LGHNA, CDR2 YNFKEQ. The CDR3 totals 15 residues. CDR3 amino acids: CASSPDRAGTGELFF. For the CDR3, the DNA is TGTGCCAGCAGCCCAGACAGGGCTGGAACCGGGGAGCTGTTTTTT.

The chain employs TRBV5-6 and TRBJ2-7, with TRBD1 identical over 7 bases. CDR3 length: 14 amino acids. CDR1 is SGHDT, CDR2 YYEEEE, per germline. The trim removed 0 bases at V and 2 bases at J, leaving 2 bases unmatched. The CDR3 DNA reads TGTGCCAGCAGCTTGGGACAGGGACCCTACGAGCAGTACTTC. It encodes CASSLGQGPYEQYF.

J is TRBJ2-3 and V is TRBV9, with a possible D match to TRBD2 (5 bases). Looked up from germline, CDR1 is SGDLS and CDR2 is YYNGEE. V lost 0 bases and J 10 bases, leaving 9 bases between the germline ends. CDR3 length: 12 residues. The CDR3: CASSVDAGAQYF. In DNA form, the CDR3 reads TGTGCCAGCAGCGTAGATGCGGGTGCGCAGTATTTT.

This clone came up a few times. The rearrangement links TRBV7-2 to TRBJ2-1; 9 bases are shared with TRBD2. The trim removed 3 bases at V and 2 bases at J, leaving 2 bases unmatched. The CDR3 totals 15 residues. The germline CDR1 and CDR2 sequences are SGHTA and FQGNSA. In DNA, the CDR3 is TGTGCCAGCAGCTTGCGGGGGGGCGCCTACAATGAGCAGTTCTTC. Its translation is CASSLRGGAYNEQFF.

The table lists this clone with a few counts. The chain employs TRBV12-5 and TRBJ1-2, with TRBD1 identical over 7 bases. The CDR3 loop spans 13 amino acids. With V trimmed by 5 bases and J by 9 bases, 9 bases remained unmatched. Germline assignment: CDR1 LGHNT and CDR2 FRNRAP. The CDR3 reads CASGLTGLISYTF. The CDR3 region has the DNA TGTGCTAGTGGTCTGACAGGGCTTATTAGCTACACCTTC.

The CDR3 sequence: CASSDEVNTEAFF. Here the CDR3 DNA reads TGTGCCAGCAGTGATGAGGTGAACACTGAAGCTTTCTTT. The V gene is TRBV2, the J gene TRBJ1-1; D ambiguous. The CDR3 totals 13 residues. Trimming removed 3 bases from V and 0 bases from J, with 5 bases in between. The V gene's germline CDR1 is SNHLY and CDR2 FYNNEI.

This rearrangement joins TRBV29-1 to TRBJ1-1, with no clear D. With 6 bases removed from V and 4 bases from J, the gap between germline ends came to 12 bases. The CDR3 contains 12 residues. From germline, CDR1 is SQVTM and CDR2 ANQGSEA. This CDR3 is CSVRQGVTEAFF. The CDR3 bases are TGCAGCGTCCGGCAAGGTGTCACTGAAGCTTTCTTT.

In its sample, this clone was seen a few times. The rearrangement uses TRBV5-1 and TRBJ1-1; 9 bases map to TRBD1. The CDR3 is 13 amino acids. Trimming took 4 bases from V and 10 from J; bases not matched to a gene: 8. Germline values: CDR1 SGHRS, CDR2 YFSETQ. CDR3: CASSPGQGISAFF. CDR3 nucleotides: TGCGCCAGCAGCCCGGGACAGGGTATTTCAGCTTTCTTT.

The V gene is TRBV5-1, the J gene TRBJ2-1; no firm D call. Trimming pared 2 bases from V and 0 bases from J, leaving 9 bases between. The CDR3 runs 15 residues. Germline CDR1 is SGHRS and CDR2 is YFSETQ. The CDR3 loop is CASSLEARSYNEQFF. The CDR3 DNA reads TGCGCCAGCAGCTTAGAGGCTCGCTCCTACAATGAGCAGTTCTTC.

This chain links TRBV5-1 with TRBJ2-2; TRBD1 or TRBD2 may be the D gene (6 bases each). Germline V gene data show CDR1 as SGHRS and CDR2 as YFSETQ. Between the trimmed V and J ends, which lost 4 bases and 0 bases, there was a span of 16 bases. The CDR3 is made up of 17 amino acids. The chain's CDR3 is CASSKKGGAPNTGELFF. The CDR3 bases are TGCGCCAGCAGCAAAAAGGGGGGCGCACCGAACACCGGGGAGCTGTTTTTT.

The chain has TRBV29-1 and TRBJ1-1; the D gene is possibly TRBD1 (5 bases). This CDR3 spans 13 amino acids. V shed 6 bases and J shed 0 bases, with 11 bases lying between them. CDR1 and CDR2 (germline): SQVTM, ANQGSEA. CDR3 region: CSVKGRMNTEAFF. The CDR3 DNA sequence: TGCAGCGTCAAGGGACGGATGAACACTGAAGCTTTCTTT.

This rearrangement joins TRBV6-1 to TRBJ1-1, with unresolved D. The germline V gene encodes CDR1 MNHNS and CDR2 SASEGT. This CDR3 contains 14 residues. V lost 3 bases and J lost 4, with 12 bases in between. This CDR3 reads CASSETSLGTEAFF. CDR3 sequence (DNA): TGTGCCAGCAGTGAGACATCTCTGGGCACTGAAGCTTTCTTT.

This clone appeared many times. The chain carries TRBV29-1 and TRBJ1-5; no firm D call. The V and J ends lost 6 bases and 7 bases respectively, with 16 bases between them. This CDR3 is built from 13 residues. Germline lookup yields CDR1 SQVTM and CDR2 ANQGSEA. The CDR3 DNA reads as TGCAGCGTCCGCGCGGAGGGTAGCCAGCCCCAGCATTTT. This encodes CSVRAEGSQPQHF.

In DNA form, the CDR3 reads TGTGCCAGCAGTGAAGGACAGGGAAGTATTAACTATGGCTACACCTTC. This encodes CASSEGQGSINYGYTF. The rearrangement joins TRBV2 to TRBJ1-2; 7 bases align to TRBD1. After removal of 1 base from V and 1 base from J, the junction contained 6 bases not matched to a gene. Germline CDR1 reads SNHLY; CDR2 reads FYNNEI. This CDR3 comprises 16 residues.